This T cell receptor beta chain originates from a study of blood T cells in healthy people across ages. A remark on this clonotype: Its antigen remains unknown.

Per the germline V gene, CDR1 is SGHKS and CDR2 is YYEKEE (reference sequence). The CDR3 consists of 13 residues. The V end was cut by 4 bases, the J end by 10 bases, with 15 bases between. Study-wide findings and caveats: When one million T cells were used, diversity estimates were thought to be underestimates.

The use of a sample-barcoded 5' primer and a J-beta primer mix characterized a second PCR of about 7 to 12 cycles. Template switching added a 12-random-nucleotide identifier to every cDNA molecule. From the 5' RACE reads, TCRdb called clonotypes with MiXCR, one entry per CDR3 protein. The sample comprises roughly 1.9 million distinct CDR3 sequences, about two fifths of which are singletons, and 23% rests with the top ten. This rearrangement joins TRBV5-5 to TRBJ2-1; no clear D gene. This receptor was identified in a human donor in good health. Sample: blood. CDR3 nucleotides: TGTGCCAGCAGCCTAGAACGGCCCTCAGAGCAGTTCTTC. Amino acids: CASSLERPSEQFF.